This TCR beta chain was sequenced during a study of sequential checkpoint blockade in melanoma. This CDR3 comprises 15 residues. Unmatched junction bases numbered 0, after V lost 0 bases and J lost 4 bases. Per germline, CDR1 MRHNA and CDR2 SNTAGT. TCRdb's table, derived via immunoSEQ multiplex PCR, lists solely in-frame clones and lacks some. The sample holds over 10,000 clones, roughly four fifths seen once. Treatment noted: randomized to nivolumab then ipilimumab (arm A) or the reverse (arm B). The chain links TRBV6-4 to TRBJ2-6, with 7 bases lining up with TRBD1. This TCR was sampled from a human donor with melanoma. Sequenced here: CD8+ T cells sorted from blood (inferred from file names), sampled from a patient given nivolumab and ipilimumab in sequence. The CDR3: CASSDSTGGANVLTF. The DNA of the CDR3 is TGTGCCAGCAGTGACTCGACAGGGGGGGCCAACGTCCTGACTTTC.